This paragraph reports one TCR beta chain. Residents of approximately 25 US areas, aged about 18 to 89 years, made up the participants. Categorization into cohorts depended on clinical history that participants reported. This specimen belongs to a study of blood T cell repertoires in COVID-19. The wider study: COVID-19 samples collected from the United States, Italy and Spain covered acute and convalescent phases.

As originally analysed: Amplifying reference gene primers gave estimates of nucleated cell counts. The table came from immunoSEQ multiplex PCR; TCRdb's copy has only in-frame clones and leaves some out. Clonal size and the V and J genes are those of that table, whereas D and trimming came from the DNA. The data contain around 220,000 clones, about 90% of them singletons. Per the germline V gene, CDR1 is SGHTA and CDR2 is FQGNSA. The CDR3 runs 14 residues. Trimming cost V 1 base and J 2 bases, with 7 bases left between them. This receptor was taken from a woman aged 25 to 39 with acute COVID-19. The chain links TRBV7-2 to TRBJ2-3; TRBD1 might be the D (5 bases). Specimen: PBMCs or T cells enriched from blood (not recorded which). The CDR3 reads CASSLGQTTDTQYF. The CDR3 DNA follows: TGTGCCAGCAGCTTAGGACAGACCACAGATACGCAGTATTTT.